These 22 T cell receptor beta chains came from one sample sequenced in a study of blood T cell repertoires in COVID-19. Only in-frame clones appear in the TCRdb table, and some are missing; sequencing was by immunoSEQ multiplex PCR. The table has around 340,000 clones, around 90% seen once. Sequenced material: peripheral blood. The origin of the receptors is a woman aged 55-69 years with COVID-19, enrolled during active disease.

This chain links TRBV28 with TRBJ1-5; no reliable D call. V dropped 7 bases and J dropped 0 bases, with 13 bases sitting between them. Germline CDR1 reads MDHEN; CDR2 reads SYDVKM. The CDR3 covers 15 residues. In nucleotides, the CDR3 is TGTGCCAGCACCCAAGGAGGAAATAGCAATCAGCCCCAGCATTTT. It encodes CASTQGGNSNQPQHF.

The chain uses TRBV14 and TRBJ2-7, with D possibly being TRBD1 (6 bases). CDR1 is SGHDN and CDR2 is FVKESK in the germline V gene. V shed 6 bases and J shed 10 bases, with 16 bases lying between them. The CDR3 length is 12 residues. The DNA for the CDR3 is TGTGCCAGCAGTAATACCATGGGGGCCCAGTACTTC. Protein product: CASSNTMGAQYF.

A note on this clone: In the same sample, other DNA sequences code for this CDR3. CDR3: CASSLTENTEAFF. The CDR3 bases are TGTGCCAGCAGCCTTACAGAAAACACTGAAGCTTTCTTT. This chain uses TRBV11-1 with TRBJ1-1, with D unclear. Trimming stripped 5 bases from V and 2 bases from J, with 9 bases between. Germline V CDR1 and CDR2: SGHAT, FQDESV (reference sequence). There are 13 residues in the CDR3.

The chain joins TRBV30 to TRBJ2-2; TRBD1 matches at 7 bases. The CDR3 has 14 amino acids. Germline V gives CDR1 GTSNPN, CDR2 SVGIG (reference sequence). Losses at the gene ends were 2 bases for V and 4 bases for J; bases not matched to a gene: 4. CDR3 loop: CAWSSGQPTGELFF. The CDR3 DNA sequence: TGTGCCTGGAGTTCGGGACAGCCCACCGGGGAGCTGTTTTTT.

The chain carries TRBV7-2 and TRBJ1-5; 12 bases agree with TRBD1. The CDR3 length is 16 residues. The V segment lost 4 bases and the J segment 6 bases; nucleotides outside the gene matches: 7. Germline lookup yields CDR1 SGHTA and CDR2 FQGNSA. CDR3 loop: CASSSGPGQGAQPQHF. DNA for the CDR3: TGTGCCAGCAGCTCCGGGCCGGGACAGGGGGCTCAGCCCCAGCATTTT.

V is TRBV2 and J is TRBJ1-2, with TRBD1 identical over 7 bases. Germline CDR1 reads SNHLY; CDR2 reads FYNNEI. V lost 7 bases and J lost 5; bases outside the gene matches: 10. The CDR3 runs 14 residues. Written as DNA, the CDR3 is TGTGCCAGCACCAAAGACAGGGCCGGGTATGGCTACACCTTC. Protein: CASTKDRAGYGYTF. The variable domain in full, completed from reference TRBV2 and TRBJ1-2, reads EPEVTQTPSHQVTQMGQEVILRCVPISNHLYFYWYRQILGQKVEFLVSFYNNEISEKSEIFDDQFSVERPDGSNFTLKIRSTKLEDSAMYFCASTKDRAGYGYTFGSGTRLTVV.

The rearrangement uses TRBV5-1 and TRBJ1-2; D remains unclear. Germline assignment: CDR1 SGHRS and CDR2 YFSETQ. The V end was cut by 0 bases, the J end by 4 bases, with 7 bases between. CDR3 length equals 13 residues. The CDR3, as DNA: TGCGCCAGCAGCTTGGACGGTTCCTATGGCTACACCTTC. Amino acids: CASSLDGSYGYTF.

The chain links TRBV5-1 to TRBJ2-6; 7 bases map to TRBD1. This CDR3 has 17 amino acids. Germline V gene sequence: CDR1 SGHRS, CDR2 YFSETQ. Trimming removed 1 base from V and 4 bases from J; junction bases left unmatched: 8. The CDR3 DNA is TGCGCCAGCAGCTTGACCGGGACAGCCTCAGGGGCCAACGTCCTGACTTTC. It encodes CASSLTGTASGANVLTF.

A single count supports this clone. This rearrangement joins TRBV14 to TRBJ1-6; 9 bases line up with TRBD1. Germline lookup yields CDR1 SGHDN and CDR2 FVKESK. This CDR3 is 16 amino acids long. J was trimmed by 7 bases and V by 6 bases; bases with no gene match: 10. The chain's CDR3 is CASRETGTGRNSPLHF. The CDR3 DNA sequence: TGTGCCAGCAGGGAGACCGGGACAGGGAGGAATTCACCCCTCCACTTT.

The chain joins TRBV6-5 to TRBJ1-1, with unresolved D. In germline, CDR1 is MNHEY, CDR2 SVGAGI. CDR3 size: 15 residues. The V end was cut by 2 bases, the J end by 5 bases, with 15 bases between. CDR3 residues: CASSYEPRKGTEAFF. The CDR3 nucleotides are TGTGCCAGCAGTTACGAACCCAGGAAAGGAACTGAAGCTTTCTTT.

This clone was counted once. V is TRBV29-1 and J is TRBJ1-4; no clear D gene. Trimming removed 0 bases at V and 0 bases at J, with 11 bases between. CDR1 is SQVTM, CDR2 ANQGSEA, per germline. There are 16 residues in the CDR3. DNA of the CDR3: TGCAGCGTTGAAGATGGTGAGGGAACAACTAATGAAAAACTGTTTTTT. Translation gives CSVEDGEGTTNEKLFF. Full variable domain (remainder filled in from reference TRBV29-1 and TRBJ1-4): SAVISQKPSRDICQRGTSLTIQCQVDSQVTMMFWYRQQPGQSLTLIATANQGSEATYESGFVIDKFPISRPNLTFSTLTVSNMSPEDSSIYLCSVEDGEGTTNEKLFFGSGTQLSVL.

The J gene is TRBJ1-5, the V gene TRBV5-1, with 7 bases lining up with TRBD1. The J segment lost 4 bases and the V segment lost 4 bases, leaving 8 bases of the junction unmatched. The CDR3 runs 15 residues. Germline V gene lookup returns CDR1 SGHRS and CDR2 YFSETQ. The CDR3 is CASSRGGQPNQPQHF. The DNA for the CDR3 is TGCGCCAGCAGCCGGGGGGGACAGCCTAATCAGCCCCAGCATTTT.

The chain recombines TRBV19 with TRBJ1-2; D perhaps matches TRBD1 (6 bases). This CDR3 has 12 amino acids. V was clipped by 3 bases and J by 8 bases, with 10 bases between them. CDR1 and CDR2 from the germline V gene are LNHDA and SQIVND (reference sequence). Here the CDR3 reads CASSIFGGGYTF. CDR3 coding DNA: TGTGCCAGTAGTATTTTTGGGGGCGGCTACACCTTC.

The chain employs TRBV7-3 and TRBJ2-3; the D gene is possibly TRBD2 (7 bases). This CDR3 comprises 14 residues. The germline CDR1 and CDR2 sequences are SGHTA and FQGTGA. V gave up 5 bases and J gave up 5 bases, with 14 bases separating them. This chain's CDR3 is CASSPGGRGDTQYF. The CDR3 nucleotides read TGTGCCAGCAGCCCGGGGGGCCGCGGAGATACGCAGTATTTT.

The J gene is TRBJ2-7, the V gene TRBV9; TRBD2 matches 10 bases. The ends lost 0 bases at V and 4 bases at J; junction bases unmatched: 4. The CDR3 covers 15 residues. Germline-derived CDR1 and CDR2 are SGDLS and YYNGEE. CDR3 nucleotide sequence: TGTGCCAGCAGCGTAGATCTAGCGGGGGTTTACGAGCAGTACTTC. This gives the protein CASSVDLAGVYEQYF.

The chain recombines TRBV4-2 with TRBJ2-5; maybe TRBD2 (6 bases). Germline lookup yields CDR1 LGHNA and CDR2 YNFKEQ. This CDR3 is 16 amino acids long. V lost 1 base and J lost 1, with 13 bases in between. The CDR3 DNA reads as TGTGCCAGCAGCCAAGCAACTAGCCTGTCCCAAGAGACCCAGTACTTC. This sequence encodes CASSQATSLSQETQYF.

This clone turned up a few times. The V gene is TRBV15, the J gene TRBJ1-1; D is unclear. CDR1 and CDR2 (germline): LNHNV, YYDKDF (reference sequence). This CDR3 has 15 residues. V gave up 1 base and J gave up 4 bases, with 13 bases separating them. CDR3 sequence reads: CATSRGGVSGTEAFF. The CDR3 DNA follows: TGTGCCACCAGCAGAGGCGGGGTCTCGGGCACTGAAGCTTTCTTT.

The rearrangement joins TRBV7-8 to TRBJ2-3; 10 bases line up with TRBD2. CDR1 SGHVS and CDR2 FQNEAQ come from the germline V gene. V lost 5 bases, J lost 6 bases, and 14 bases stayed unmatched. This CDR3 comprises 17 residues. CDR3 loop: CASSIQVERGGPDTQYF. CDR3 sequence (DNA): TGTGCCAGCAGCATCCAAGTAGAGCGGGGGGGCCCGGATACGCAGTATTTT.

The chain couples TRBV18 to TRBJ1-2; TRBD1 matches 7 bases. The germline gives CDR1 KGHSH, CDR2 LQKENI. J gave up 0 bases and V 3 bases, and 4 bases lay outside the gene matches. This CDR3 has 15 residues. The CDR3 DNA reads as TGTGCCAGCTCACCCACGACAGGGTCTAACTATGGCTACACCTTC. Translating gives CASSPTTGSNYGYTF.

This chain uses TRBV4-1 with TRBJ1-1, with D unclear. Germline V gene sequence: CDR1 MGHRA, CDR2 YSYEKL. The CDR3 totals 14 residues. V lost 7 bases and J 0 bases, leaving 12 bases between the germline ends. As DNA, the CDR3 is TGCGCCAGCACCCATCAGGCCATGAACACTGAAGCTTTCTTT. Translation: CASTHQAMNTEAFF.

This chain links TRBV7-3 with TRBJ1-5, with D possibly matching TRBD1 (6 bases). CDR1 is SGHTA and CDR2 is FQGTGA in the germline V gene. CDR3 length: 13 amino acids. Trimming pared 5 bases from V and 4 bases from J, leaving 9 bases between. The CDR3: CASSRDINQPQHF. In DNA form, the CDR3 reads TGTGCCAGCAGCCGGGACATTAATCAGCCCCAGCATTTT.

The chain recombines TRBV6-2 or TRBV6-3 with TRBJ2-7, with 7 bases lining up with TRBD2. Germline V CDR1 and CDR2: MNHEY, SVGEGT. The CDR3 contains 13 residues. J gave up 2 bases and V 5 bases, and 3 bases lay outside the gene matches. Here the CDR3 reads CASSLAGAYEQYF. The CDR3 region has the DNA TGTGCCAGCAGTCTGGCGGGGGCCTACGAGCAGTACTTC.